Shown below are 2 T cell receptor beta chains from a single sample sequenced in a study of blood T cell repertoires in COVID-19. The table came from immunoSEQ multiplex PCR; TCRdb's copy has only in-frame clones and leaves some out. The table records more than 100,000 clones, around 90% of them present only once. The specimen sequenced was peripheral blood. Receptor source: a woman in her sixties or seventies with acute or convalescent COVID-19.

A word on this clone: Sequence at one end of the junction differs from germline and may be a read error. The J gene is TRBJ2-5, the V gene TRBV4-2; TRBD2 might be the D (6 bases). The CDR3 covers 14 residues. Germline-derived CDR1 and CDR2 are LGHNA and YNFKEQ. CDR3 DNA: TGTGCCAGCAGCCAAGACGAAGGGACTTCATCATCGCACTTC. It codes for CASSQDEGTSSSHF.

In this sample, this clone turned up once. This chain joins TRBV27 and TRBJ1-2, with a tentative D call TRBD1 (6 bases). There are 13 residues in the CDR3. Trimming cost V 2 bases and J 2 bases, with 6 bases left between them. Germline-derived CDR1 and CDR2 are MNHEY and SMNVEV (reference sequence). The CDR3 DNA reads TGTGCCAGCAGTTTAGACAGGAACTATGGCTACACCTTC. It specifies CASSLDRNYGYTF.